The entry below describes one T cell receptor (beta chain). Sequencing used immunoSEQ multiplex PCR; TCRdb keeps in-frame clones, though not all of them. The repertoire holds 90,000 to 100,000 clones, with 79% as singletons. This specimen comes from a study of control samples from healthy donors and cancer patients. Germline values: CDR1 SGHAT, CDR2 FQNNGV. V gave up 3 bases and J gave up 9 bases; unmatched junction bases: 4. This CDR3 is built from 14 residues. The chain combines TRBV11-2 with TRBJ2-1, with 11 bases matching TRBD2. The TCR was taken from a woman aged 25-40 years in good health. Sequencing was performed on blood. CDR3 DNA sequence: TGTGCCAGCAGCTTCCTAGCGGGGGGAGGTGAGCAGTTCTTC. It translates to CASSFLAGGGEQFF.